This T cell receptor beta chain was sequenced for a study of T-cell reconstitution after alpha-beta-depleted transplantation in children. For TCRbeta, the library was prepared with unique molecular identifiers. TCRdb called the PCR reads again in MiXCR, with one record for every CDR3 protein. The table has a few hundred thousand distinct CDR3 sequences, 9% to 12% seen once. Germline V gene sequence: CDR1 LGHNA, CDR2 YSLEER. V shed 0 bases and J 14 bases; nucleotides not matched to a gene: 7. This CDR3 region has 15 residues. This clonotype has only a few counts. The TCR was taken from a human donor who donated a stem cell graft to a child with acute lymphoblastic leukemia. The chain combines TRBV4-3 with TRBJ2-1; TRBD2 agrees at 13 bases. The sequences come from PBMCs from the stem cell graft donor, collected from the stem cell graft. CDR3 sequence: CASSQEWTSGSLEFF. CDR3 bases: TGCGCCAGCAGCCAAGAGTGGACTAGCGGGAGTCTGGAGTTCTTC.